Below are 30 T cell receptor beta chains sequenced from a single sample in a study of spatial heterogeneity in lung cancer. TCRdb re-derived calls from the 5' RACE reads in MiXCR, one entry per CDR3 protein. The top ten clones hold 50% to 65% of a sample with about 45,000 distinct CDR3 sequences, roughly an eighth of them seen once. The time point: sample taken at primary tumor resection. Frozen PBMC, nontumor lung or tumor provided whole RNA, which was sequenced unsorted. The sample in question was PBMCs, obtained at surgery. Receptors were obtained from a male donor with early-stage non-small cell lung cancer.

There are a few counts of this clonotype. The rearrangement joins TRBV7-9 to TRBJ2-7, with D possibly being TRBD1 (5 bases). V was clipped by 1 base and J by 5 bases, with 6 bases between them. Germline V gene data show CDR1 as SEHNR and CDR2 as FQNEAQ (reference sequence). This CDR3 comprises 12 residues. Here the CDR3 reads CASSLGRDEQYF. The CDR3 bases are TGTGCCAGCAGCTTAGGCAGGGACGAGCAGTACTTC.

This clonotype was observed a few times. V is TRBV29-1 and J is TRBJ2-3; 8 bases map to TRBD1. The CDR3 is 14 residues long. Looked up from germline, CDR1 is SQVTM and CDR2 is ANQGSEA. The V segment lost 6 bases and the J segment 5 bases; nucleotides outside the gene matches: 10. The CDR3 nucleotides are TGCAGCGTAATGGACAGGGCCTCGGGAGATACGCAGTATTTT. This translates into CSVMDRASGDTQYF.

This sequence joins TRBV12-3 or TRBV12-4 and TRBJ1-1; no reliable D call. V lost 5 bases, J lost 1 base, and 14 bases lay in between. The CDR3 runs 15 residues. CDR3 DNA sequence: TGTGCCAGCAGTCCAGTAGGCGAGGCGAACACTGAAGCTTTCTTT. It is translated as CASSPVGEANTEAFF.

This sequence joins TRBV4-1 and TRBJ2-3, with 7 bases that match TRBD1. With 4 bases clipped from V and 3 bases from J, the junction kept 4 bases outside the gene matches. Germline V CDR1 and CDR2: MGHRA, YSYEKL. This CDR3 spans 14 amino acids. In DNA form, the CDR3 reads TGCGCCAGCAGCCGGGCAGGGGGAACAGATACGCAGTATTTT. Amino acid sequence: CASSRAGGTDTQYF.

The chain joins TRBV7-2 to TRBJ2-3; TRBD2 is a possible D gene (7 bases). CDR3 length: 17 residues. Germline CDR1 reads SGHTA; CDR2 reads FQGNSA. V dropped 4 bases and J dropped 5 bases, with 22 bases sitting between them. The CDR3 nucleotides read TGTGCCAGCAGCTCCCCGGAGGTGGGGGCGGGAGAAGATACGCAGTATTTT. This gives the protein CASSSPEVGAGEDTQYF.

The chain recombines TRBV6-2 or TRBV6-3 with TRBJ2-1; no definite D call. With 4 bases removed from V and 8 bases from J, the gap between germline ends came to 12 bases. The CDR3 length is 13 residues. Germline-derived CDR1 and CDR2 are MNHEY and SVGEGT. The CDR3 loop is CASSSLRGDEQFF. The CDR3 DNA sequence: TGTGCCAGCAGTTCCCTCCGAGGCGATGAGCAGTTCTTC.

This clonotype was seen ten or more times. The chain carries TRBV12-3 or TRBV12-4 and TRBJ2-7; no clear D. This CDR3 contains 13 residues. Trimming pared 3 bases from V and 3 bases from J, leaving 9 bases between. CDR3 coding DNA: TGTGCCAGCAGTTTGGGCACCCACTACGAGCAGTACTTC. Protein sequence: CASSLGTHYEQYF.

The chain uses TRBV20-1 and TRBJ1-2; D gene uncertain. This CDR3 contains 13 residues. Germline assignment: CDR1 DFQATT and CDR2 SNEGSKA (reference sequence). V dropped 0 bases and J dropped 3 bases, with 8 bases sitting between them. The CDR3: CSARDSGHYGYTF. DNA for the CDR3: TGCAGTGCTAGAGATTCAGGCCACTATGGCTACACCTTC.

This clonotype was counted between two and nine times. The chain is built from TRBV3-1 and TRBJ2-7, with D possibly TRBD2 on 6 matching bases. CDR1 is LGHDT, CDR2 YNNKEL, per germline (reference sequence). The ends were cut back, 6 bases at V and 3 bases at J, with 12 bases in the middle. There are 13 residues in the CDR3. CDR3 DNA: TGTGCCAGCAGTTACGGAGCGGGCTACGAGCAGTACTTC. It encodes CASSYGAGYEQYF.

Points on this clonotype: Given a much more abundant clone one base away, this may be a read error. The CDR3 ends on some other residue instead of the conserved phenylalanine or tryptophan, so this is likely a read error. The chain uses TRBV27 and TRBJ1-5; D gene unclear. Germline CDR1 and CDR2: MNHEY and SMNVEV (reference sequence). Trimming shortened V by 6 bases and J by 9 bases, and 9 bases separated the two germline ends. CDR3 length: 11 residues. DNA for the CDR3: TGTGCCAGCAGCCGGCGGGTGCCCCAGCATTCT. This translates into CASSRRVPQHS.

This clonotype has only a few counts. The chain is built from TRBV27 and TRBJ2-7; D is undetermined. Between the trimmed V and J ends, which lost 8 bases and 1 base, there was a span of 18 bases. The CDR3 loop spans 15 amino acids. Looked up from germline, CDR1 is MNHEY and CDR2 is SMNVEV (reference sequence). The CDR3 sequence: CASQKVDGPSYEQYF. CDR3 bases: TGTGCCAGCCAAAAGGTGGACGGACCATCCTACGAGCAGTACTTC.

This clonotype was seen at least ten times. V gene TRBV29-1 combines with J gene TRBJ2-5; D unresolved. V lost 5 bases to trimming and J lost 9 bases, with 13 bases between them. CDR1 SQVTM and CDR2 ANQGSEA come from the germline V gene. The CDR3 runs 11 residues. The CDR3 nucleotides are TGCAGCGTTACCTCACAAAACCCCCAGTACTTC. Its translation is CSVTSQNPQYF.

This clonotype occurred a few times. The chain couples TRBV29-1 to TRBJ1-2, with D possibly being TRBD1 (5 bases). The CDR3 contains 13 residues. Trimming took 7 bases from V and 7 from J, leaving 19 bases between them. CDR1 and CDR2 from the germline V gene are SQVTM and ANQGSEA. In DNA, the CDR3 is TGCAGCGCCGGGGACGGCAGATGGGGTGGCTACACCTTC. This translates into CSAGDGRWGGYTF. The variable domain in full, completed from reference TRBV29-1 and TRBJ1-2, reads SAVISQKPSRDICQRGTSLTIQCQVDSQVTMMFWYRQQPGQSLTLIATANQGSEATYESGFVIDKFPISRPNLTFSTLTVSNMSPEDSSIYLCSAGDGRWGGYTFGSGTRLTVV.

As DNA, the CDR3 is TGCGCCAGCAGCTCCCCCGCGGGAGGGGCCGGGGAGCTGTTTTTT. Translated: CASSSPAGGAGELFF. The chain carries TRBV5-1 and TRBJ2-2; 9 bases line up with TRBD2. The junction had 6 bases not matched to a gene; V was cut back by 3 bases and J by 6 bases. Germline CDR1 is SGHRS and CDR2 is YFSETQ. The CDR3 runs 15 residues.

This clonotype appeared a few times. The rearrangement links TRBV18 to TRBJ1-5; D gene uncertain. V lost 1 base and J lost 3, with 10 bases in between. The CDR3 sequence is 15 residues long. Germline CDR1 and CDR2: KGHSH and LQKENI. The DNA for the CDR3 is TGTGCCAGCTCACCACGGCAGCGGGACAATCAGCCCCAGCATTTT. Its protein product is CASSPRQRDNQPQHF.

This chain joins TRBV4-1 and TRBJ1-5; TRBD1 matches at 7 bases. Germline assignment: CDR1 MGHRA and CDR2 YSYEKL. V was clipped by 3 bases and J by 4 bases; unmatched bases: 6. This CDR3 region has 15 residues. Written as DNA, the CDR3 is TGCGCCAGCAGCCACCCGGGACAGAAGAATCAGCCCCAGCATTTT. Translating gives CASSHPGQKNQPQHF.

In DNA form, the CDR3 reads TGCAGTGCTAGAGATGGGGGGGCCAGTGGGGCCAACGTCCTGACTTTC. Translated, it gives CSARDGGASGANVLTF. The chain is built from TRBV20-1 and TRBJ2-6, with D tentatively TRBD2 (7 bases). V lost 0 bases, J lost 3 bases, and 12 bases lay in between. CDR1 is DFQATT and CDR2 is SNEGSKA in the germline V gene (reference sequence). This CDR3 has 16 amino acids.

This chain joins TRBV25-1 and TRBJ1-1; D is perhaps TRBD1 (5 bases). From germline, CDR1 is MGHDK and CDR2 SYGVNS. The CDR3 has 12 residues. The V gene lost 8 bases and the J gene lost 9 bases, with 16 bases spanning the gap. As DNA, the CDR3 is TGTGCCAGCGTACAACCGGGGCACCAAGCTTTCTTT. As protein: CASVQPGHQAFF.

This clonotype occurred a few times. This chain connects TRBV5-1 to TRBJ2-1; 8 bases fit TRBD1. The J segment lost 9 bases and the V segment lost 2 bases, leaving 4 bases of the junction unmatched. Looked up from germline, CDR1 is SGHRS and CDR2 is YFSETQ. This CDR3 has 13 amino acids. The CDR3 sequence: CASSFQGAREQFF. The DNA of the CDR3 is TGCGCCAGCAGCTTTCAGGGGGCGCGTGAGCAGTTCTTC.

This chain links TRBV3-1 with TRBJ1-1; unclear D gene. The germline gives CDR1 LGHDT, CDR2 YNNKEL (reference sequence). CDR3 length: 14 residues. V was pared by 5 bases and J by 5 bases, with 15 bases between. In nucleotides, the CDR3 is TGTGCCAGCAGCGCGGGAACTTCCTCGACTGAAGCTTTCTTT. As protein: CASSAGTSSTEAFF.

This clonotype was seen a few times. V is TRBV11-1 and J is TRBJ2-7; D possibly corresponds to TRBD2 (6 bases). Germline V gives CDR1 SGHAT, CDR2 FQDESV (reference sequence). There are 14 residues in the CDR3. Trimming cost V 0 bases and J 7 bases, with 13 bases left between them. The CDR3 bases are TGTGCCAGCAGCTTAGCGGGAGGCACACTTGAGCAGTACTTC. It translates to CASSLAGGTLEQYF.

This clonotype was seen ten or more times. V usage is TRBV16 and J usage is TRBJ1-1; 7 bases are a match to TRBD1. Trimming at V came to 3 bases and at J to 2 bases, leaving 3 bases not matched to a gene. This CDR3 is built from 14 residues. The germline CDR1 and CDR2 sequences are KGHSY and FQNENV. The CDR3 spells CASSQRQGNTEAFF. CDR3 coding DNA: TGTGCCAGCAGCCAGAGACAGGGAAACACTGAAGCTTTCTTT.

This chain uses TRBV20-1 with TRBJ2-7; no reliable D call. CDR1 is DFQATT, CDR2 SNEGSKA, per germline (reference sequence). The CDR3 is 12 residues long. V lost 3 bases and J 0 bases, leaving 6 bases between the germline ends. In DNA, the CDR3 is TGCAGTGCTAGTATGGCCTCCTACGAGCAGTACTTC. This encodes CSASMASYEQYF.

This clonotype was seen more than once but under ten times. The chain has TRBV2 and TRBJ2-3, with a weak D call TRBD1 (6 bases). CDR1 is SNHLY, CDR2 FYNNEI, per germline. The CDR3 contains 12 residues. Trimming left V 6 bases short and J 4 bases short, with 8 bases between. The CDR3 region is CASRQGPDTQYF. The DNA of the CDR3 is TGTGCCAGCAGACAGGGCCCAGATACGCAGTATTTT.

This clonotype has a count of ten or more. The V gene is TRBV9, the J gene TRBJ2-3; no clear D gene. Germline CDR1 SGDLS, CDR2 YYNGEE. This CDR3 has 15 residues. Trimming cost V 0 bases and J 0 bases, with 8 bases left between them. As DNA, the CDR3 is TGTGCCAGCAGCGTAGGGGTCCAAAGCACAGATACGCAGTATTTT. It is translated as CASSVGVQSTDTQYF.

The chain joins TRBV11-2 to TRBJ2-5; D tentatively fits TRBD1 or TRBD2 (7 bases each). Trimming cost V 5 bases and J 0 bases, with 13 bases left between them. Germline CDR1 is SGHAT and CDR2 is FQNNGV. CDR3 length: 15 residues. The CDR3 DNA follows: TGTGCCAGCAGCCCCAGGGGGGGGGACCAAGAGACCCAGTACTTC. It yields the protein CASSPRGGDQETQYF.

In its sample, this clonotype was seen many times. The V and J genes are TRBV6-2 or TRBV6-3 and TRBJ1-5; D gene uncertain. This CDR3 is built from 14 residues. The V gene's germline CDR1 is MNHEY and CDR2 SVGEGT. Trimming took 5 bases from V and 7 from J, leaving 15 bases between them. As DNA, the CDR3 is TGTGCCAGCAGTCAGAGGGTCCCGGGGCAGCCCCAGCATTTT. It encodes CASSQRVPGQPQHF.

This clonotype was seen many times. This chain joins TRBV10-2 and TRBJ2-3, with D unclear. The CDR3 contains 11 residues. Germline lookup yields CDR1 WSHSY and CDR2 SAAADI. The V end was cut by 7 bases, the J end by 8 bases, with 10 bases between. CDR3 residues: CASTDSGTQYF. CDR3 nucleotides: TGCGCCAGCACCGACTCTGGTACGCAGTATTTT.

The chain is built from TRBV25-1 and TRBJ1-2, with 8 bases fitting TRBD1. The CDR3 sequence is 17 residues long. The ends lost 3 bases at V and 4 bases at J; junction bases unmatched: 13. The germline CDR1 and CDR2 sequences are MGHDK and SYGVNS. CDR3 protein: CASSEGGTGGMGYGYTF. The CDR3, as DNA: TGTGCCAGCAGTGAGGGGGGGACAGGAGGTATGGGCTATGGCTACACCTTC.

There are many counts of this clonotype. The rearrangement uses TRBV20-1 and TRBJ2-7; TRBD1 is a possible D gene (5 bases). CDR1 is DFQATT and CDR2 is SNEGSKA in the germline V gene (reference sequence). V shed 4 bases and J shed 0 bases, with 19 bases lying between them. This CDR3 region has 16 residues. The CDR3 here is CSATTPRALSSYEQYF. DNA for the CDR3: TGCAGTGCTACCACACCCAGGGCTCTAAGCTCCTACGAGCAGTACTTC.